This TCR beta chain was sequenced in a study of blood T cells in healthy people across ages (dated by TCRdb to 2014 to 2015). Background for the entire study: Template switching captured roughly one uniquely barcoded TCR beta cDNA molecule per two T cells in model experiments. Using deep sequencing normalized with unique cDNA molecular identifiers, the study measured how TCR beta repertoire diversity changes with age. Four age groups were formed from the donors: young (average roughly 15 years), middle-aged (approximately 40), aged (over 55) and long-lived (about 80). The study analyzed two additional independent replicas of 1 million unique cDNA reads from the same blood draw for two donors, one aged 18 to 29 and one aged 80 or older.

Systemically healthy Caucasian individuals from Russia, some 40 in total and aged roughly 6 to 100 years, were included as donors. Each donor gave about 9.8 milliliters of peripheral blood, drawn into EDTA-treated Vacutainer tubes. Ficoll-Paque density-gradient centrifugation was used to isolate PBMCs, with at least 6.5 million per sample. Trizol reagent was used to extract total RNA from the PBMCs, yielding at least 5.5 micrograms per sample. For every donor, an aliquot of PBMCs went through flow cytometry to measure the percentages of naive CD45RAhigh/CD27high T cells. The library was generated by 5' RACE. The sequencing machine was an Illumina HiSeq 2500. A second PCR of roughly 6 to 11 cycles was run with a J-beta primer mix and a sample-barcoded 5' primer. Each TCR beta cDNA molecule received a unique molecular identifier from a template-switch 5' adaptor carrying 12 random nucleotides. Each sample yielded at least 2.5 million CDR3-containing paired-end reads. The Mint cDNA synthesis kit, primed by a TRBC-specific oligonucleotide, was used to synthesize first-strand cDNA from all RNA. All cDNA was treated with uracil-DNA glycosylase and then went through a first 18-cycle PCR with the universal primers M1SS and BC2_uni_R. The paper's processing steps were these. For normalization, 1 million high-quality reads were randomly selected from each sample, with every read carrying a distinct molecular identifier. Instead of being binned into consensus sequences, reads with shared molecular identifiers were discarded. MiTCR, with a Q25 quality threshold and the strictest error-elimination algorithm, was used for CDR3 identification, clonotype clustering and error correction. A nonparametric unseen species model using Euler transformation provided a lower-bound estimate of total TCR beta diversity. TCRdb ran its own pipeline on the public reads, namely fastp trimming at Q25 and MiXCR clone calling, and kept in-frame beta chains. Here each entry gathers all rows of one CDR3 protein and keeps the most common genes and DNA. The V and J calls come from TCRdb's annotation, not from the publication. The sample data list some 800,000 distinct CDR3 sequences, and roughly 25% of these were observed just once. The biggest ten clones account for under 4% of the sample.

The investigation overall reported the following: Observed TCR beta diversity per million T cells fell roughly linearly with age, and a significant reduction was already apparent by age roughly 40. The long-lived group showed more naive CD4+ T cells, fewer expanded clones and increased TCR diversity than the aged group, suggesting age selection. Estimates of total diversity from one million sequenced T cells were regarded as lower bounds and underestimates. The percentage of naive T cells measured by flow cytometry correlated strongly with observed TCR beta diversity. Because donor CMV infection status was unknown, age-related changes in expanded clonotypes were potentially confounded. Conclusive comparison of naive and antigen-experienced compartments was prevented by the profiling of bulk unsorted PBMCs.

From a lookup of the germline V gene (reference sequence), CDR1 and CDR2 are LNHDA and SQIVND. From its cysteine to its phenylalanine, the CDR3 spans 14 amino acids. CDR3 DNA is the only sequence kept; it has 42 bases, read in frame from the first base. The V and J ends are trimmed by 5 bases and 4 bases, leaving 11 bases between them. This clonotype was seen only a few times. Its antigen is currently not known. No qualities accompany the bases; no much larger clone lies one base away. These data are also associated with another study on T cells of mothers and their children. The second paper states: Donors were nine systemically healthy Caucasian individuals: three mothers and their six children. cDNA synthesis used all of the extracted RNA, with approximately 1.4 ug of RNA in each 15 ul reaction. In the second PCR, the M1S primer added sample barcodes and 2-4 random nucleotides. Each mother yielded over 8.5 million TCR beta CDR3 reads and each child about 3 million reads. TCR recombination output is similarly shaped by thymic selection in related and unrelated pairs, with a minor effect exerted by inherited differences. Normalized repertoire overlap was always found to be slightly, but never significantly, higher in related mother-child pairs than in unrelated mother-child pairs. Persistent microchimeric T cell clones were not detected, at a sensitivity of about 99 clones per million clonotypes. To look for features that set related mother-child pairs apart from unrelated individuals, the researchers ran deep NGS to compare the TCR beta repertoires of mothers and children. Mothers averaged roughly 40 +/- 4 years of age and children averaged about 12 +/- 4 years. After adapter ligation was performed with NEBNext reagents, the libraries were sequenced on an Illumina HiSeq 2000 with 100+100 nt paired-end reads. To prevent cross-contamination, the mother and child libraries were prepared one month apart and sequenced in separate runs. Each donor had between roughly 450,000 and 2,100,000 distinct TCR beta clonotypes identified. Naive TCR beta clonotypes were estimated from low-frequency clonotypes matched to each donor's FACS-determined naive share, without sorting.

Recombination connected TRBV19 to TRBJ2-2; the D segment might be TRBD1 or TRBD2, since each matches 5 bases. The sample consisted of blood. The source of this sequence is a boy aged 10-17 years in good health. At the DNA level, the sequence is TGTGCCAGTAGTGAGGGCAGGGTCACCGGGGAGCTGTTTTTT. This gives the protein CASSEGRVTGELFF.